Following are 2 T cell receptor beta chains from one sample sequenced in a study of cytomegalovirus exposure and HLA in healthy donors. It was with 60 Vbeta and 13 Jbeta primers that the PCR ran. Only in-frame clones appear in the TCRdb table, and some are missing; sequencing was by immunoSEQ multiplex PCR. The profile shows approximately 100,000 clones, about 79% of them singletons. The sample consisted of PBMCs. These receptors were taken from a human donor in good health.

Here the CDR3 reads CAISNTPNEKLFF. The CDR3 DNA reads as TGTGCCATCTCCAACACCCCGAATGAAAAACTGTTTTTT. This chain links TRBV10-3 with TRBJ1-4; unclear D gene. Germline-derived CDR1 and CDR2 are ENHRY and SYGVKD. Trimming took off 8 bases at V and 5 bases at J, with 12 bases between the two ends. This CDR3 is built from 13 residues.

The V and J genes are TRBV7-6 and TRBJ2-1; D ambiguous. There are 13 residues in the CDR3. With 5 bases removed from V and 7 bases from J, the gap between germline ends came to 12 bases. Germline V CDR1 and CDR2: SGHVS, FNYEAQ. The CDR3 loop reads CASSPTRLNEQFF. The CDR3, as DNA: TGTGCCAGCAGCCCCACTCGGTTAAATGAGCAGTTCTTC.